The T cell receptor (beta chain) described here comes from a study of shared clonotypes between healthy human individuals. An assay was performed, and its level was deep. Methods used by the authors: ImmunoSEQ sequences covered only the junction and lacked quality scores; filtering therefore differed. Assay: immunoSEQ multiplex PCR; the TCRdb copy retains only in-frame clones and omits some. The V and J calls and the clone size are those of that table, but D and trimming were determined from the DNA. The repertoire holds about 1,900,000 clones, with about 95% as singletons. Naive CD8 populations comprised CD45RO-negative cells positively selected for CCR7, excluding terminally differentiated effector memory CD45RA+ cells. All the donors were Caucasian adults who lived in Nashville, Tennessee. Study results and caveats: When naive CD4 clonotypes were compared across a few donors, 5% to 5.5% were shared.

About this clone itself: Its antigen remains unidentified.

Germline V gives CDR1 SGHVS, CDR2 FNYEAQ. This CDR3 contains 17 residues. V gave up 1 base and J gave up 3 bases, with 19 bases separating them. This sequence joins TRBV7-6 and TRBJ2-7; D remains unclear. Sequences were obtained from naive CD8+ T cells sorted from blood. This receptor was identified in a man between 18 and 35 years old in good health. This chain's CDR3 is CASSLVDMADFGYEQYF. The CDR3 DNA follows: TGTGCCAGCAGCTTAGTTGATATGGCAGACTTCGGCTACGAGCAGTACTTC.